This T cell receptor beta chain was recovered during a study of shared clonotypes between healthy human individuals. Each of the donors was a healthy adult who was HIV-negative and had not had a recent acute infection or vaccination. Into CD45RA+ naive and CD45RA-negative memory subsets, the CD4+ cells were split. Execution of the assay was at deep level. Produced via immunoSEQ multiplex PCR; TCRdb's table is partial and in-frame only. Among 2,500,000 or so clones, around 93% were seen once, and the ten largest hold roughly 0.34%. The sample comprised naive CD4+ T cells from PBMCs. Subset specified: CD45RA+ positively selected. The TCR comes from a man aged 18 to 30 in good health. Some clones in this sample may be carry-over from other donors' samples.

CDR3 sequence (DNA): TGTGCCAGCAGCTTGGCCGGGGGAGGCAAAAACATTCAGTACTTC. The encoded protein is CASSLAGGGKNIQYF. J is TRBJ2-4 and V is TRBV5-6; possibly TRBD2 for D (6 bases). V was trimmed by 0 bases and J by 3 bases, leaving 10 bases between them. CDR3 size: 15 residues. Germline CDR1 and CDR2: SGHDT and YYEEEE.